This T cell receptor beta chain was recorded in a study of CD8+ T cells in alopecia areata (dated by TCRdb to the late 2010s). A note on the overall study: Treated patients were enrolled in an open-label pilot trial of oral tofacitinib, 5 to 10 mg twice daily, for moderate-to-severe alopecia areata. Scalp clonality was compared across normal scalp (n=4), patchy alopecia areata scalp (n=8), and alopecia totalis/universalis scalp (n=8). Amplification of TCRbeta CDR3 regions was done by immunoSEQ multiplex PCR using 35 Vbeta forward primers and 13 Jbeta reverse primers. In both human patients and the C3H/HeJ mouse model, the study applied high-throughput TCRbeta sequencing to look at T cell clonal expansion in alopecia areata. The SALT score, which quantifies the percentage of affected scalp surface area, was used to measure disease severity in treated patients. RNA was extracted with the PAXgene miRNA kit for fixed scalp, the miRNeasy kit for PBMCs, and the RNeasy kit for mouse skin. Tofacitinib was administered for 6 to 18 months, and 6 months of follow-up off drug were then conducted to assess delayed response and recurrence. Biopsies were taken from tofacitinib-treated patients at baseline and at 4 and 24 weeks of treatment, and a later scalp biopsy was taken in several of the tofacitinib-treated patients. On the human side, TCRbeta sequencing was run on scalp tissue and on sorted CD4+ and CD8+ peripheral blood T cells from healthy controls and from alopecia areata patients with either patchy or totalis/universalis disease.

For CDR1 and CDR2, the germline V gene lists SGHNT and YENEEA. Including the terminal cysteine and phenylalanine, the CDR3 comprises 19 residues. Solely the CDR3 DNA is kept, with 57 bases framed from the first base. The germline V end is reduced by 5 bases and the J end by 0 bases; junction bases left unmatched: 17. The sample's time point label, decoded: 24 weeks on oral tofacitinib. This specimen's treatment or condition label, per the study, means: oral pan-JAK inhibitor, 5-10 mg twice daily. Peripheral blood and lesional scalp punch biopsies were obtained from patients with alopecia areata. PBMCs were isolated by density centrifugation and stained for CD3, CD4 and CD8, after which CD4+ and CD8+ T cells were sorted on a FACSAria. What the study reported, not specific to this receptor: Because the treated cohort was small and included a single nonresponder, larger studies are needed to assess links between baseline CD8+ expansion and response. Higher clonality and more expanded CD8+ clones were observed in lesional scalp than in normal scalp, particularly in alopecia totalis/universalis, a finding suggestive of antigenic drive. Tofacitinib significantly lowered scalp clonality and the number of expanded CD8+ clones among the top 100 scalp clones. Shared TCR sequences between patients were less evident than in mice, which may be partly attributable to HLA diversity in the patient population. Many expanded lesional clones were found to persist in scalp and blood during tofacitinib treatment, and relapse after treatment cessation may be partly explained by this persistence. Unlike mouse skin, which is dominated by gammadelta T cells, normal human skin has resident alphabeta T cells that are also sequenced, and this complicates analysis of the scalp TCR repertoire.

The library was generated by the immunoSEQ multiplex PCR assay. RNA was extracted from all samples and reverse transcribed into cDNA as template for TCR sequencing. SuperScript III was used for first-strand cDNA synthesis, primed with a 2:1 mix of oligo-dT and random hexamers. A synthetic immune receptor repertoire was used to assess amplification bias, and residual bias was removed computationally. The source study handled its data this way. Raw reads were preprocessed for error removal, and CDR3 was defined according to IMGT conventions as running from the conserved cysteine to phenylalanine. Clonality was calculated as 1 minus Shannon entropy normalized by log2 of the number of productive unique TCRs. Whether scalp clones were CD4 or CD8 was inferred by matching scalp TCRbeta sequences against CD4 and CD8 repertoires sorted from blood. The table comes from immuneACCESS by way of TCRdb, which keeps in-frame sequences with V and J called. Part of the clones is missing from these tables; in studies checked, under half for an unresolved V gene and the rest for unknown reasons. The V and J calls and clone size are taken from that table; D and trimming were inferred from the DNA. A total of about 200,000 clones appear in this sample, around three fifths of them only once. The ten biggest clones cover approximately 1% of the sample.

Notes on this clone: No antigen is known for it. No base quality values were provided; no much bigger clone lies one nucleotide off.

The chain links TRBV11-3 with TRBJ2-7, with 9 bases aligning to TRBD2. Sequencing used CD4+ T cells sorted from blood, obtained at week 24, from a patient treated with tofacitinib. The receptor's source is a human donor with alopecia areata. The DNA sequence is given as TGTGCCAGCAGCGAAAACGGACTAGCGCGTAACCACGTCTCCTACGAGCAGTACTTC. It translates to CASSENGLARNHVSYEQYF.